One sample yielded the 21 T cell receptor beta chains listed below, sequenced in a study of T-cell memory formation after mild COVID-19. TCRdb re-derived calls from the 5' RACE reads in MiXCR, one entry per CDR3 protein. The sample yields 500,000 to 550,000 distinct CDR3 sequences, roughly 20% seen once. Source material: PBMCs or a T cell subset sorted from them (not recorded which). These receptors were collected from an adult woman who had mild COVID-19 (a few samples of this study predate the infection). Cell type and time point are not known.

V is TRBV29-1 and J is TRBJ2-7; TRBD1 agrees at 7 bases. The CDR3 runs to 12 residues. CDR1 is SQVTM and CDR2 is ANQGSEA in the germline V gene. Trimming at V came to 4 bases and at J to 3 bases, leaving 3 bases not matched to a gene. CDR3 sequence reads: CSVVGQFYEQYF. The CDR3 region has the DNA TGCAGCGTTGTGGGACAGTTCTACGAGCAGTACTTC.

The chain employs TRBV7-7 and TRBJ1-1; 9 bases align to TRBD1. This CDR3 comprises 14 residues. Looked up from germline, CDR1 is SSHAT and CDR2 is FNYEAQ (reference sequence). The junction had 4 bases not matched to a gene; V was cut back by 5 bases and J by 3 bases. In DNA, the CDR3 is TGTGCCAGCAGCCCTTGGACAGGGGACACTGAAGCTTTCTTT. Encoded protein: CASSPWTGDTEAFF.

The chain employs TRBV11-2 and TRBJ2-3, with D possibly TRBD2 on 6 matching bases. CDR3 length: 13 amino acids. V was trimmed by 3 bases and J by 6 bases, leaving 10 bases between them. Germline assignment: CDR1 SGHAT and CDR2 FQNNGV. The CDR3 here is CASSFGTGDTQYF. The CDR3 nucleotides read TGTGCCAGCAGCTTCGGGACTGGCGATACGCAGTATTTT.

The chain combines TRBV18 with TRBJ2-1, with TRBD2 matching over 9 bases. CDR3 length equals 15 residues. Losses at the gene ends were 0 bases for V and 7 bases for J; bases not matched to a gene: 4. Germline V gives CDR1 KGHSH, CDR2 LQKENI. CDR3 in amino acids: CASSPPAGGVNEQFF. The CDR3 nucleotides read TGTGCCAGCTCACCACCAGCGGGAGGTGTTAATGAGCAGTTCTTC.

The chain has TRBV9 and TRBJ2-1; possible D gene TRBD1, 6 bases. Germline CDR1 SGDLS, CDR2 YYNGEE. Trimming cost V 0 bases and J 0 bases, with 10 bases left between them. The CDR3 runs 16 residues. Here the CDR3 DNA reads TGTGCCAGCAGCGTAGGAGGGGGTGACTCCTACAATGAGCAGTTCTTC. Amino acid sequence: CASSVGGGDSYNEQFF. The whole variable domain, filled in from reference TRBV9 and TRBJ2-1, reads DSGVTQTPKHLITATGQRVTLRCSPRSGDLSVYWYQQSLDQGLQFLIQYYNGEERAKGNILERFSAQQFPDLHSELNLSSLELGDSALYFCASSVGGGDSYNEQFFGPGTRLTVL.

This sequence joins TRBV4-1 and TRBJ2-7, with TRBD2 identical over 11 bases. The junction had 6 bases not matched to a gene; V was cut back by 4 bases and J by 4 bases. CDR3 length: 15 amino acids. Germline CDR1 is MGHRA and CDR2 is YSYEKL. The CDR3 loop is CASSPEGTSGYEQYF. CDR3 coding DNA: TGCGCCAGCAGCCCCGAGGGGACTAGCGGTTACGAGCAGTACTTC.

This clonotype was observed a few times. This rearrangement joins TRBV11-3 to TRBJ2-1, with 13 bases fitting TRBD2. Germline lookup yields CDR1 SGHNT and CDR2 YENEEA. CDR3 size: 16 residues. The junction had 7 bases not matched to a gene; V was cut back by 5 bases and J by 6 bases. The CDR3 sequence is CASSRDGTSGVNEQFF. DNA for the CDR3: TGTGCCAGCAGCAGAGACGGGACTAGCGGGGTCAATGAGCAGTTCTTC.

The chain is built from TRBV3-1 and TRBJ2-5, with a tentative D call TRBD1 (5 bases). The germline CDR1 and CDR2 sequences are LGHDT and YNNKEL (reference sequence). Deletions cut 4 bases from V and 2 bases from J, with 20 bases between. The CDR3 spans 17 residues. CDR3 sequence reads: CASSPDLETDPQETQYF. The CDR3 DNA follows: TGTGCCAGCAGCCCCGACCTAGAGACAGACCCACAAGAGACCCAGTACTTC.

This clonotype was observed a few times. This chain joins TRBV5-1 and TRBJ1-2, with 8 bases identical to TRBD1. J lost 6 bases, V lost 0 bases, and 7 bases had no gene match. Germline values: CDR1 SGHRS, CDR2 YFSETQ. The CDR3 extends over 15 amino acids. The CDR3 here is CASSLADRGYDGYTF. The CDR3 DNA is TGCGCCAGCAGCTTGGCCGACAGGGGTTACGATGGCTACACCTTC.

This clonotype was counted between two and nine times. The J gene is TRBJ2-7, the V gene TRBV7-9; 8 nucleotides agree with TRBD1. This CDR3 is 13 amino acids long. The V and J ends lost 6 bases and 6 bases, in that order; junction bases with no gene match: 7. Germline V gene sequence: CDR1 SEHNR, CDR2 FQNEAQ (reference sequence). The DNA for the CDR3 is TGTGCCAGCAGTCGGATTCAGGGGGCCGAGCAGTACTTC. This sequence encodes CASSRIQGAEQYF.

The CDR3 here is CSAHRGLEAFF. The CDR3 DNA reads TGCAGTGCCCACCGGGGCTTGGAGGCTTTCTTT. The V and J genes are TRBV20-1 and TRBJ1-1; D perhaps matches TRBD1 (5 bases). Germline lookup yields CDR1 DFQATT and CDR2 SNEGSKA (reference sequence). The CDR3 contains 11 residues. The V gene lost 6 bases and the J gene lost 11 bases, with 16 bases spanning the gap.

This chain joins TRBV18 and TRBJ2-7; 7 nucleotides line up with TRBD1. V lost 0 bases and J lost 5; bases outside the gene matches: 4. Germline CDR1 and CDR2: KGHSH and LQKENI. The CDR3 runs to 14 residues. The CDR3 DNA reads TGTGCCAGCTCACCACCGACAGGGTTACACGAGCAGTACGTC. Protein product: CASSPPTGLHEQYV.

Only a few counts were recorded for this clonotype. This sequence joins TRBV5-1 and TRBJ2-1, with TRBD2 identical over 13 bases. Trimming cost V 4 bases and J 6 bases; bases outside gene matches: 4. The CDR3 has 15 amino acids. Germline CDR1 and CDR2: SGHRS and YFSETQ. The DNA for the CDR3 is TGCGCCAGCAGCCAGGGACTAGCGGGGCCCAATGAGCAGTTCTTC. Protein product: CASSQGLAGPNEQFF.

This chain connects TRBV5-1 to TRBJ2-7; TRBD1 matches at 8 bases. There are 13 residues in the CDR3. The germline CDR1 and CDR2 sequences are SGHRS and YFSETQ. Germline trimming cut 3 bases from V and 3 bases from J; bases unmatched to any gene: 2. This chain's CDR3 is CASSWGQDYEQYF. The CDR3 DNA reads TGCGCCAGCAGCTGGGGACAGGACTACGAGCAGTACTTC. The full variable domain, rest sourced from reference TRBV5-1 and TRBJ2-7, is KAGVTQTPRYLIKTRGQQVTLSCSPISGHRSVSWYQQTPGQGLQFLFEYFSETQRNKGNFPGRFSGRQFSNSRSEMNVSTLELGDSALYLCASSWGQDYEQYFGPGTRLTVT.

This clonotype was seen a few times. This chain connects TRBV4-1 to TRBJ1-6, with a tentative D call TRBD1 (6 bases). The CDR3 runs to 16 residues. V lost 0 bases and J 14 bases, leaving 20 bases between the germline ends. Germline CDR1 reads MGHRA; CDR2 reads YSYEKL. This CDR3 reads CASSQDGGSNPMSLHF. The CDR3 DNA reads as TGCGCCAGCAGCCAAGATGGGGGCTCTAATCCTATGTCCCTCCACTTT.

The chain links TRBV2 to TRBJ2-5; D not resolved. V was pared by 5 bases and J by 1 base, with 11 bases between. The CDR3 totals 14 residues. CDR1 and CDR2 from the germline V gene are SNHLY and FYNNEI. CDR3 sequence: CASSRSRSQETQYF. The CDR3 DNA sequence: TGTGCCAGCAGTAGGTCACGGTCCCAAGAGACCCAGTACTTC.

This clonotype was found a few times. The J gene is TRBJ2-1, the V gene TRBV7-2; 12 bases line up with TRBD2. Germline values: CDR1 SGHTA, CDR2 FQGNSA. This CDR3 has 15 residues. With 5 bases clipped from V and 4 bases from J, the junction kept 3 bases outside the gene matches. This chain's CDR3 is CASSPLAGGYNEQFF. Written as DNA, the CDR3 is TGTGCCAGCAGCCCACTAGCGGGGGGTTACAATGAGCAGTTCTTC.

The sample holds a few counts of this clonotype. The chain links TRBV7-3 to TRBJ2-2; 9 nucleotides line up with TRBD1. CDR1 SGHTA and CDR2 FQGTGA come from the germline V gene. Germline trimming cut 5 bases from V and 7 bases from J; bases unmatched to any gene: 11. The CDR3 has 16 amino acids. The CDR3 protein is CASSRRQGDGGGELFF. For the CDR3, the DNA is TGTGCCAGCAGCCGTCGACAGGGGGACGGCGGCGGGGAGCTGTTTTTT.

This clonotype was recorded a few times. The chain couples TRBV5-1 to TRBJ1-2; TRBD1 matches at 8 bases. Germline values: CDR1 SGHRS, CDR2 YFSETQ. CDR3 length equals 14 residues. V lost 4 bases to trimming and J lost 7 bases; unmatched junction nucleotides: 9. CDR3 loop: CASSLEAGGGGYTF. The CDR3 nucleotides read TGCGCCAGCAGCCTGGAGGCAGGGGGCGGTGGCTACACCTTC.

V and J are TRBV11-2 and TRBJ1-2; D remains unclear. The CDR3 is 14 amino acids. Germline V gives CDR1 SGHAT, CDR2 FQNNGV. V lost 2 bases and J 2 bases, leaving 9 bases between the germline ends. The CDR3 region is CASSLFGGNYGYTF. The CDR3 DNA reads TGTGCCAGCAGCTTATTCGGCGGAAACTATGGCTACACCTTC.

In the case of this clonotype: A junction boundary mismatches the germline segment, possibly from a read error. This chain connects TRBV5-5 to TRBJ1-5; 8 bases map to TRBD1. This CDR3 spans 15 amino acids. CDR1 is SGHKS and CDR2 is YYEKEE in the germline V gene (reference sequence). CDR3 amino acids: CASSLAAGGNQPQNF. CDR3 in DNA: TGTGCCAGCAGCTTGGCGGCAGGGGGCAATCAGCCCCAGAATTTT.